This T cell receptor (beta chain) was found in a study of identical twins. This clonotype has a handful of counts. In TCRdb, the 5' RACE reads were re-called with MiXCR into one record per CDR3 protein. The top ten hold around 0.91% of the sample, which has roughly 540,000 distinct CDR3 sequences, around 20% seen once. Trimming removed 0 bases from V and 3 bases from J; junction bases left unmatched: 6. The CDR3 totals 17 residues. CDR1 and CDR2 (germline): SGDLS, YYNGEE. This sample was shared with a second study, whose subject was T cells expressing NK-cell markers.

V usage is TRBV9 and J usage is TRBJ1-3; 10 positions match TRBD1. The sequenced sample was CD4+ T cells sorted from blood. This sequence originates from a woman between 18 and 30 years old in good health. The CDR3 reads CASSVAPGQGRGNTIYF. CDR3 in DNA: TGTGCCAGCAGCGTAGCTCCGGGACAGGGGCGTGGAAACACCATATATTTT.